The 23 T cell receptor beta chains in this list originate from one sample, sequenced in a study of blood T cells in healthy people across ages. A second PCR, run for 7 to 11 cycles, used a sample-barcoded 5' primer plus a J-beta primer mix. TCRdb used MiXCR to reprocess the 5' RACE reads, holding one entry per CDR3 protein. This sample has about 620,000 distinct CDR3 sequences, with 21% found just once. The source material was blood. These receptors came from a man in his 70s in good health.

The CDR3 sequence: CASSFTGDNEQFF. As DNA, the CDR3 is TGTGCCAGCAGCTTTACAGGGGACAATGAGCAGTTCTTC. V usage is TRBV7-2 and J usage is TRBJ2-5; 7 bases line up with TRBD1. The J call may be incorrect, as the DNA end agrees better with TRBJ2-1. The CDR3 is 13 residues long. The germline gives CDR1 SGHTA, CDR2 FQGNSA.

This sequence joins TRBV5-1 and TRBJ2-7; TRBD1 aligns across 9 bases. The CDR3 is made up of 14 amino acids. Per germline, CDR1 SGHRS and CDR2 YFSETQ. The V segment lost 4 bases and the J segment 7 bases; nucleotides outside the gene matches: 9. The DNA of the CDR3 is TGCGCCAGCAGCCCGGGACAGGGTCGAGTGGAGCAGTACTTC. Translation gives CASSPGQGRVEQYF.

The rearrangement uses TRBV20-1 and TRBJ2-5; 9 bases fit TRBD2. Trimming cost V 0 bases and J 3 bases; bases outside gene matches: 5. This CDR3 has 15 amino acids. Per germline, CDR1 DFQATT and CDR2 SNEGSKA (reference sequence). For the CDR3, the DNA is TGCAGTGCTAGAGAGTTCGGCGGGAGGGAAGAGACCCAGTACTTC. It specifies CSAREFGGREETQYF.

The gene calls are TRBV6-1 and TRBJ2-1; 9 bases are shared with TRBD2. The V and J ends lost 6 bases and 3 bases, in that order; junction bases with no gene match: 18. From germline, CDR1 is MNHNS and CDR2 SASEGT. The length of the CDR3 is 19 residues. CDR3 protein: CASSPSWGAAGGVYNEQFF. In DNA form, the CDR3 reads TGTGCCAGCAGCCCCTCCTGGGGCGCCGCGGGAGGGGTCTACAATGAGCAGTTCTTC.

This clonotype was picked up many times. The chain has TRBV6-2 or TRBV6-3 and TRBJ2-7; D ambiguous. The CDR3 has 12 amino acids. V was trimmed by 2 bases and J by 3 bases, leaving 5 bases between them. From germline, CDR1 is MNHEY and CDR2 SVGEGT. The CDR3 loop reads CASSYGLYEQYF. CDR3 nucleotides: TGTGCCAGCAGTTACGGTCTCTACGAGCAGTACTTC.

In its sample, this clonotype was seen a few times. The chain has TRBV28 and TRBJ1-1; D is uncertain. The CDR3 is 14 residues long. CDR1 and CDR2 from the germline V gene are MDHEN and SYDVKM. V shed 4 bases and J shed 6 bases, with 15 bases lying between them. CDR3 in DNA: TGTGCCAGCAGTTCCCAAAACTCTCTGGCTGAAGCTTTCTTT. Translating gives CASSSQNSLAEAFF.

This clonotype was seen only a few times. The chain combines TRBV12-3 or TRBV12-4 with TRBJ2-5; 8 bases fit TRBD2. The J call may be faulty, since TRBJ2-7 better matches the DNA end. The CDR3 contains 15 residues. CDR3 residues: CASSLRGRTTYEQYF. The CDR3 nucleotides read TGTGCCAGCAGTTTGCGCGGGAGGACCACCTACGAGCAGTACTTC.

The table lists this clonotype with a few counts. The V and J genes are TRBV21-1 and TRBJ2-7; no DNA check was done on the table's D call, TRBD2. TRBV21-1 is marked as a pseudogene. CDR3 size: 18 residues. The CDR3 region is CASSKFSTSGLSSYEQYF. The CDR3 bases are TGTGCCAGCAGCAAATTCTCGACTAGCGGTTTAAGCTCCTACGAGCAGTACTTC.

This chain connects TRBV14 to TRBJ2-1; 10 nucleotides match TRBD2. Germline-derived CDR1 and CDR2 are SGHDN and FVKESK. The CDR3 consists of 15 residues. The V and J ends lost 4 bases and 8 bases, in that order; junction bases with no gene match: 8. The CDR3 region is CASSPSGTSVYEQFF. The CDR3 bases are TGTGCCAGCAGCCCTAGCGGGACTAGCGTCTATGAGCAGTTCTTC.

The V call is TRBV29-1, the J call TRBJ2-4; D is unresolved. Germline values: CDR1 SQVTM, CDR2 ANQGSEA. The CDR3 consists of 12 residues. Trimming pared 1 base from V and 7 bases from J, leaving 8 bases between. CDR3 in amino acids: CSVEGTSNIQYF. The CDR3 DNA sequence: TGCAGCGTTGAAGGGACCTCGAACATTCAGTACTTC.

In its sample, this clonotype was seen a few times. The chain recombines TRBV9 with TRBJ1-1; maybe TRBD1 (5 bases). The CDR3 is made up of 14 amino acids. The ends were cut back, 0 bases at V and 5 bases at J, with 11 bases in the middle. The germline CDR1 and CDR2 sequences are SGDLS and YYNGEE. DNA for the CDR3: TGTGCCAGCAGCGTAGCGGGGGGGAAGACTGAAGCTTTCTTT. Protein: CASSVAGGKTEAFF.

This clonotype was counted between two and nine times. The gene calls are TRBV6-5 and TRBJ1-2; D call uncertain. Trimming removed 9 bases from V and 9 bases from J, with 20 bases in between. The germline gives CDR1 MNHEY, CDR2 SVGAGI. CDR3 length equals 13 residues. The CDR3 sequence: CASRTELASSYTF. The CDR3 DNA sequence: TGTGCCAGTCGGACCGAACTTGCCTCGAGCTACACCTTC.

The chain employs TRBV5-1 and TRBJ2-7; TRBD1 matches 10 bases. This CDR3 has 14 residues. Germline assignment: CDR1 SGHRS and CDR2 YFSETQ. V dropped 0 bases and J dropped 7; count of bases not matched to a gene: 4. CDR3 in amino acids: CASSLGTGGKEQYF. The CDR3 DNA is TGCGCCAGCAGCTTGGGGACAGGGGGTAAGGAGCAGTACTTC.

In its sample, this clonotype was seen many times. V gene TRBV18 combines with J gene TRBJ2-2; D is possibly TRBD1 (5 bases). The CDR3 is made up of 14 amino acids. V dropped 6 bases and J dropped 2 bases, with 10 bases sitting between them. CDR1 is KGHSH and CDR2 is LQKENI in the germline V gene. CDR3 in amino acids: CASSPDTNTGELFF. The CDR3 DNA follows: TGTGCCAGCTCTCCGGACACCAACACCGGGGAGCTGTTTTTT.

This clonotype appeared a few times. J is TRBJ1-1 and V is TRBV9, with D uncertain. The V gene lost 1 base and the J gene lost 6 bases, with 13 bases spanning the gap. The length of the CDR3 is 14 residues. CDR1 and CDR2 from the germline V gene are SGDLS and YYNGEE. The CDR3 DNA reads as TGTGCCAGCAGCGTAAGTGGAGGGAGGGCTGAAGCTTTCTTT. Residues: CASSVSGGRAEAFF.

This clonotype came up many times. This chain uses TRBV10-3 with TRBJ2-1; weak D call: TRBD2 (6 bases). CDR3 length: 16 amino acids. The V gene's germline CDR1 is ENHRY and CDR2 SYGVKD. V was cut by 6 bases and J by 6 bases, with 21 bases left in between. The CDR3 sequence: CAIRGDLGGGGNEQFF. DNA of the CDR3: TGTGCCATCAGAGGGGACCTCGGGGGTGGAGGCAATGAGCAGTTCTTC.

In this sample, this clonotype turned up many times. V usage is TRBV27 and J usage is TRBJ2-5; maybe TRBD1 (6 bases). The J call could be wrong; TRBJ2-7 is a better fit for the DNA end. CDR1 and CDR2 from the germline V gene are MNHEY and SMNVEV (reference sequence). The CDR3 is 14 amino acids. DNA of the CDR3: TGTGCCAGCAGTTTTACAGGGATTCCCTACGAGCAGTACTTC. It is translated as CASSFTGIPYEQYF.

This sequence joins TRBV6-6 and TRBJ2-5; D ambiguous. The assigned J gene may be wrong: the sequence end matches TRBJ2-7 better. This CDR3 comprises 15 residues. Germline CDR1 is MNHNY and CDR2 is SVGAGI (reference sequence). The DNA for the CDR3 is TGTGCCAGCAGTTACTCGATGACGTATGACGCCGAGCAGTACTTC. Translating it yields CASSYSMTYDAEQYF.

There are many counts of this clonotype. The chain links TRBV6-5 to TRBJ2-3; no clear D gene. This CDR3 is built from 12 residues. CDR1 is MNHEY, CDR2 SVGAGI, per germline. V lost 5 bases and J lost 5, with 8 bases in between. The chain's CDR3 is CASSRSGDTQYF. The CDR3 DNA reads as TGTGCCAGCAGTCGCTCAGGAGATACGCAGTATTTT.

Here the CDR3 reads CASSYFRAHVSSSYNEQFF. The DNA for the CDR3 is TGTGCCAGCAGCTATTTCCGGGCCCACGTTTCTAGCTCCTACAATGAGCAGTTCTTC. The chain links TRBV7-9 to TRBJ2-1, with D uncertain. CDR1 and CDR2 from the germline V gene are SEHNR and FQNEAQ (reference sequence). V lost 4 bases and J lost 0, with 22 bases in between. The CDR3 is 19 residues long.

This clonotype was counted at least ten times. This chain uses TRBV16 with TRBJ2-7, with a weak D call TRBD1 (6 bases). Trimming cost V 0 bases and J 3 bases, with 9 bases left between them. From germline, CDR1 is KGHSY and CDR2 FQNENV. The CDR3 spans 14 residues. The CDR3 DNA reads TGTGCCAGCAGCCAATCGGGGACATTCTACGAGCAGTACTTC. Translated: CASSQSGTFYEQYF.

The V gene is TRBV5-1, the J gene TRBJ1-5, with D possibly matching TRBD1 (5 bases). Germline V CDR1 and CDR2: SGHRS, YFSETQ. There are 13 residues in the CDR3. V was clipped by 0 bases and J by 5 bases, with 6 bases between them. The CDR3 region is CASSLEGHQPQHF. CDR3 DNA sequence: TGCGCCAGCAGCTTGGAGGGGCATCAGCCCCAGCATTTT.

V gene TRBV3-1 combines with J gene TRBJ1-6; D is undetermined. Germline CDR1 and CDR2: LGHDT and YNNKEL (reference sequence). Trimming left V 0 bases short and J 9 bases short, with 9 bases between. The CDR3 loop spans 14 amino acids. In DNA, the CDR3 is TGTGCCAGCAGCCAAGAGGTGGGCCTTTCACCCCTCCACTTT. Translation: CASSQEVGLSPLHF.